These T cell receptor beta chains were read from a single sample in a study of cytotoxic CD8 clonotypes in ibrutinib-treated CLL. The method was immunoSEQ multiplex PCR; TCRdb's version includes in-frame clones alone and lacks a portion of them. The sample holds approximately 47,000 clones, around three fifths seen once. Sequencing used PBMCs, obtained after 24 months of ibrutinib treatment. The receptors shown here come from a human donor with chronic lymphocytic leukemia. Both conserved end residues are part of each CDR3. D genes are given only for firm matches. Expanded clones are given a class, and other clones once, few, many or no size at all.

abundance | j_gene | v_gene | d_gene | CDR3nt | CDR3aa
- | TRBJ2-3 | TRBV20-1 | - | TGCAGTGCTGGCCCCGATACGCAGTATTTT | CSAGPDTQYF
- | TRBJ1-2 | TRBV2 | TRBD1 | TGTGCCAGCAGTAGATACGGGACAGCCTATGGCTACACCTTC | CASSRYGTAYGYTF
few | TRBJ1-2 | TRBV5-1 | - | TGCGCCAGCAGCTTCGACGGGACCCTCCCCTATGGCTACACCTTC | CASSFDGTLPYGYTF
- | TRBJ1-6 | TRBV5-1 | - | TGCGCCAGCAGCGTACAGGGACCTTCCGATAATTCACCCCTCCACTTT | CASSVQGPSDNSPLHF
- | TRBJ2-4 | TRBV7-8 | TRBD1 | TGTGCCAGCAGCTTAGCCGCGACAGGGGTCCAAAACATTCAGTACTTC | CASSLAATGVQNIQYF
- | TRBJ2-5 | TRBV7-9 | - | TGTGCCAGCAGCTTACCAAGGGGTTCGGGAGAGACCCAGTACTTC | CASSLPRGSGETQYF
- | TRBJ2-7 | TRBV29-1 | TRBD1 | TGCAGCGCCCGGACAGGGGGCCCCTACGAGCAGTACTTC | CSARTGGPYEQYF
- | TRBJ1-1 | TRBV5-4 | TRBD1 | TGTGCCAGCAGCTTGGCAGGGGGGAACACTGAAGCTTTCTTT | CASSLAGGNTEAFF
- | TRBJ2-3 | TRBV19 | TRBD1 | TGTGCCAGTAACGACAGGGTAAGGGCCACAGATACGCAGTATTTT | CASNDRVRATDTQYF
- | TRBJ2-2 | TRBV5-1 | - | TGCGCCAGCAGCTTGGAATGGGAATCCGGGGAGCTGTTTTTT | CASSLEWESGELFF
- | TRBJ2-3 | TRBV5-6 | TRBD2 | TGTGCCAGCACCCTAAGCGGGGGGGTGGATACGCAGTATTTT | CASTLSGGVDTQYF
once | TRBJ2-3 | TRBV7-9 | - | TGTGCCAGCAGAAACAGGGTCAGCACAGATACGCAGTATTTT | CASRNRVSTDTQYF
- | TRBJ1-3 | TRBV9 | - | TGTGCCAGCAGCGTATGGGGGGGTGGCGGAAACACCATATATTTT | CASSVWGGGGNTIYF
few | TRBJ2-1 | TRBV7-3 | TRBD1 | TGTGCCAGCAGCCCTGGGACAGGGGGGGACGAGCAGTTCTTC | CASSPGTGGDEQFF
- | TRBJ2-7 | TRBV27 | - | TGTGCCAGCAAGTCCCGGGCCAGGGACAACACCTACGAGCAGTACTTC | CASKSRARDNTYEQYF
few | TRBJ1-3 | TRBV7-9 | TRBD1 | TGTGCCAGCAGTCGAGGACAGGGGATGACTGGAAACACCATATATTTT | CASSRGQGMTGNTIYF
- | TRBJ2-3 | TRBV6-5 | TRBD2 | TGTGCCAGCAGTTCTCCTGGACTAGGTAGAGATACGCAGTATTTT | CASSSPGLGRDTQYF
- | TRBJ1-2 | TRBV6-1 | - | TGTGCCAGCAGCGGATCCTCTAGCGGGTGGGATGGCTACACCTTC | CASSGSSSGWDGYTF
- | TRBJ2-1 | TRBV7-9 | - | TGTGCCAGCAGCGCCCTCGGGGGAGTGAACAATGAGCAGTTCTTC | CASSALGGVNNEQFF
- | TRBJ1-2 | TRBV6-1 | - | TGTGCCAGCAGTGAAGTCACAGGGACCGGCTACACCTTC | CASSEVTGTGYTF
- | TRBJ2-7 | TRBV10-3 | - | TGTGCCATCAGTGAGGGCGGAACAGTGTCCTACGAGCAGTACTTC | CAISEGGTVSYEQYF
- | TRBJ1-2 | TRBV7-9 | - | TGTGCCAGCAGCTTGTCCTATGGGTACCGGGACACCTTC | CASSLSYGYRDTF
- | TRBJ2-7 | TRBV18 | - | TGTGCCAGCTCACCCCGGGACAACTACGAGCAGTACTTC | CASSPRDNYEQYF
- | TRBJ2-5 | TRBV6-6 | - | TGTGCCAGCAGATCGGATTCCCAGTACTTC | CASRSDSQYF
- | TRBJ2-5 | TRBV5-1 | - | TGCGCCAGCAGCCGGTCAGGACAGCTACAAGAGACCCAGTACTTC | CASSRSGQLQETQYF
- | TRBJ1-5 | TRBV10-3 | TRBD1 | TGTGCCATCAGGACAGGGGGCGAGGTGGGGTATAGCAATCAGCCCCAGCATTTT | CAIRTGGEVGYSNQPQHF
- | TRBJ2-2 | TRBV6-1 | TRBD2 | TGTGCCAGCAGGTCTAGCGGGGGGACCGGGGAGCTGTTTTTT | CASRSSGGTGELFF